The 9 T cell receptor beta chains listed next were all sequenced from one sample in a study of a mutant IDH1 vaccine in newly diagnosed glioma. The antigens for these receptors are not known. The table came from immunoSEQ multiplex PCR; TCRdb's copy has only in-frame clones and leaves some out. The sample holds over 35,000 clones, 90% to 95% seen once. Time point specified: week 5, during vaccination. Every single dose of the vaccine, 300 ug of mutant IDH1 20-mer peptide, came with topical imiquimod. This sample comprised PBMCs, obtained from a glioma patient whose treatment included an IDH1 peptide vaccine. Source of these receptors: a man aged 50 to 59 with glioma.

The rearrangement joins TRBV29-1 to TRBJ1-2; D uncertain. Germline V gives CDR1 SQVTM, CDR2 ANQGSEA. The V gene lost 4 bases and the J gene lost 6 bases, with 15 bases spanning the gap. CDR3 length: 13 residues. The CDR3 nucleotides are TGCAGCGTTGGGAGGGAAGAGGAGCATGGCTACACCTTC. Amino acids: CSVGREEEHGYTF.

J is TRBJ2-7 and V is TRBV7-3; 10 positions match TRBD1. The CDR3 totals 15 residues. Per the germline V gene, CDR1 is SGHTA and CDR2 is FQGTGA. With V trimmed by 4 bases and J by 6 bases, 9 bases remained unmatched. The CDR3 coding sequence is TGTGCCAGCAGCTCACCGGGACAGGGGTCGGGCGAGCAGTACTTC. Its translation is CASSSPGQGSGEQYF.

The chain combines TRBV5-4 with TRBJ2-7; D might be TRBD2 (6 bases). CDR3 length equals 15 residues. Per the germline V gene, CDR1 is SGHNT and CDR2 is YYREEE (reference sequence). The V end was cut by 0 bases, the J end by 5 bases, with 15 bases between. The CDR3 coding sequence is TGTGCCAGCAGCTTGGTCGGGAGAAGGGTCGACGAGCAGTACTTC. This sequence encodes CASSLVGRRVDEQYF.

V usage is TRBV7-2 and J usage is TRBJ2-1; D uncertain. The germline CDR1 and CDR2 sequences are SGHTA and FQGNSA. This CDR3 has 15 amino acids. The V end lost 4 bases, the J end lost 0 bases, and 10 bases lay between the germline ends. The CDR3 DNA reads TGTGCCAGCAGCTCCCGACCGAGCTCCTACAATGAGCAGTTCTTC. Translation: CASSSRPSSYNEQFF. Full variable domain (remainder filled in from reference TRBV7-2 and TRBJ2-1): GAGVSQSPSNKVTEKGKDVELRCDPISGHTALYWYRQSLGQGLEFLIYFQGNSAPDKSGLPSDRFSAERTGGSVSTLTIQRTQQEDSAVYLCASSSRPSSYNEQFFGPGTRLTVL.

The chain uses TRBV9 and TRBJ1-2; the match to TRBD1 covers 10 bases. This CDR3 has 15 residues. The V gene's germline CDR1 is SGDLS and CDR2 YYNGEE. V was clipped by 3 bases and J by 3 bases; unmatched bases: 5. The CDR3 nucleotides read TGTGCCAGCAGCGGCGGACAGGGGGTTTACTATGGCTACACCTTC. Its protein is CASSGGQGVYYGYTF.

CDR3 sequence reads: CASSQGGDTQETQYF. The CDR3 DNA reads as TGCGCCAGCAGCCAAGGCGGGGACACCCAAGAGACCCAGTACTTC. The chain has TRBV4-3 and TRBJ2-5, with D perhaps matching TRBD1 or TRBD2 (6 bases each). The CDR3 spans 15 residues. Per germline, CDR1 LGHNA and CDR2 YSLEER. V was pared by 1 base and J by 1 base, with 10 bases between.

The rearrangement joins TRBV5-6 to TRBJ2-5; D unclear. The CDR3 runs 13 residues. Germline CDR1 and CDR2: SGHDT and YYEEEE. Trimming pared 2 bases from V and 5 bases from J, leaving 10 bases between. The CDR3 DNA is TGTGCCAGCAGCTTCACCCCGGCGGAGACCCAGTACTTC. This codes for CASSFTPAETQYF.

The genes are TRBV7-9 and TRBJ2-5; possibly TRBD1 or TRBD2 for D (5 bases each). V shed 1 base and J shed 5 bases, with 11 bases lying between them. Germline V gene sequence: CDR1 SEHNR, CDR2 FQNEAQ (reference sequence). The CDR3 has 14 residues. The CDR3 protein is CASSLGSGRETQYF. DNA of the CDR3: TGTGCCAGCAGCTTAGGGTCGGGACGGGAGACCCAGTACTTC.

V and J are TRBV7-8 and TRBJ1-2, with a tentative D call TRBD1 (6 bases). CDR1 is SGHVS, CDR2 FQNEAQ, per germline. V lost 1 base and J 0 bases, leaving 9 bases between the germline ends. CDR3 length equals 15 residues. The CDR3 loop reads CASSLEGGSNYGYTF. CDR3 DNA: TGTGCCAGCAGCTTAGAAGGGGGATCTAACTATGGCTACACCTTC.